This is a list of T cell receptor beta chains from one sample in a study of blood T cells in healthy people across ages. TCRdb re-called the 5' RACE reads with MiXCR, one entry per CDR3 protein. The top ten hold approximately 10% of the sample, which has approximately 1.5 million distinct CDR3 sequences, about 31% seen once. What was sequenced was blood. The receptors derive from a woman between 25 and 40 years old in good health. Both conserved end residues are part of each CDR3. A D gene is named only where the DNA matches it firmly. Expanded clones are given a class, and other clones once, few, many or no size at all.

abundance	v_gene	j_gene	d_gene	CDR3nt	CDR3aa
-	TRBV3-1	TRBJ1-2	-	TGTGCCAGCAGCCAAGATTACCAGGCCCATTATGGCTACACCTTC	CASSQDYQAHYGYTF
few	TRBV12-3/TRBV12-4	TRBJ2-7	-	TGTGCCAGCAGTCCAACCCCCCCGGTGAGTGAGCAGTACTTC	CASSPTPPVSEQYF
few	TRBV28	TRBJ1-2	-	TGTGCCAGCAGCTCCCAGGGAGGGGCTAATTACTATGGCTACACCTTC	CASSSQGGANYYGYTF
few	TRBV4-1	TRBJ2-1	-	TGCGCCAGCAGCCAGGATGGGGGTCTTAGCTCCTACAATGAGCAGTTCTTC	CASSQDGGLSSYNEQFF
once	TRBV5-1	TRBJ2-2	-	TGCGCCAGCAGGCCAAGTACAGGGTCGAACACCGGGGAGCTGTTTTTT	CASRPSTGSNTGELFF
-	TRBV9	TRBJ2-3	TRBD2	TGTGCCAGCAGCCCGTCCCTAGCGGGAACCACAGATACGCAGTATTTT	CASSPSLAGTTDTQYF
-	TRBV6-6	TRBJ2-1	TRBD2	TGTGCCAGCACTCCCAGGGCTAGCGGCAATGAGCAGTTCTTC	CASTPRASGNEQFF
once	TRBV12-3/TRBV12-4	TRBJ2-1	-	TGTGCCAGCACCCCCTTGGGGGAGGGGGGTAATGAGCAGTTCTTC	CASTPLGEGGNEQFF
-	TRBV5-1	TRBJ1-6	-	TGCGCCAGCAGCCTCCGGGCGGACTATAATTCACCCCTCCACTTT	CASSLRADYNSPLHF
many	TRBV4-1	TRBJ2-1	-	TGCGCCAGCAGCCAGCTCGGACAGCAGAGCTCCTACAATGAGCAGTTCTTC	CASSQLGQQSSYNEQFF
-	TRBV28	TRBJ2-7	TRBD2	TGTGCCAGCAGTACCGGACTAGCGGGAGGGGCCTACGAGCAGTACTTC	CASSTGLAGGAYEQYF
few	TRBV10-3	TRBJ2-7	TRBD1	TGTGCCACGACGGACAGGGACTACGAGCAGTACTTC	CATTDRDYEQYF
-	TRBV20-1	TRBJ2-3	-	TGCAGTGCTAGAGCCGGGGGTAGGGGCGAAGTAGATACGCAGTATTTT	CSARAGGRGEVDTQYF
few	TRBV10-3	TRBJ2-3	-	TGTGCCTCGCCGGGACTCAACACAGATACGCAGTATTTT	CASPGLNTDTQYF
-	TRBV20-1	TRBJ2-7	-	TGCAGTGCTAGAACGTCCGAGCGCGGTTACTACGAGCAGTACTTC	CSARTSERGYYEQYF
-	TRBV28	TRBJ2-1	TRBD2	TGTGCCAGCAGCGAGCAGACTAGCGGGATTCGGCCCTACAATGAGCAGTTCTTC	CASSEQTSGIRPYNEQFF
few	TRBV12-3/TRBV12-4	TRBJ1-1	-	TGTGCCAGCAGGGAGCGGACTGAAGCTTTCTTT	CASRERTEAFF
-	TRBV5-6	TRBJ1-2	TRBD1	TGTGCCAGCAGCCAAATACAGGGGTCTGGCTACACCTTC	CASSQIQGSGYTF
-	TRBV6-1	TRBJ2-7	-	TGTGCCAGCATTCCAGGGTGGGGTTCCTACGAGCAGTACTTC	CASIPGWGSYEQYF
once	TRBV7-6	TRBJ2-1	TRBD2	TGTGCCAGCAGCCCGAGCGGGGAAGCCTACAATGAGCAGTTCTTC	CASSPSGEAYNEQFF
few	TRBV10-3	TRBJ2-5	-	TGTGCCGTCAGTCCCGTGGCAGAACAAGAGACCCAGTACTTC	CAVSPVAEQETQYF
once	TRBV3-1	TRBJ2-3	TRBD2	TGTGCCAGCAGCCAATACCCAAGGAGACTAGCGGGGGATTCTTACACAGATACGCAGTATTTT	CASSQYPRRLAGDSYTDTQYF
-	TRBV9	TRBJ2-1	-	TGTGCCAGCAGCGTTGAGCCGGCACGGTACAATGAGCAGTTCTTC	CASSVEPARYNEQFF
many	TRBV4-1	TRBJ2-7	-	TGCGCCAGCAGCCAGACAGACTACGAGCAGTACTTC	CASSQTDYEQYF
many	TRBV10-3	TRBJ1-2	-	TGTGCCATCACCGAGGAGGGATATGGCTACACCTTC	CAITEEGYGYTF
few	TRBV9	TRBJ2-1	TRBD2	TGTGCCAGCAGCGTCGTTGGGACTAGCGGGATCGGGCCCACTGAGCAGTTCTTC	CASSVVGTSGIGPTEQFF
few	TRBV5-1	TRBJ2-7	-	TGCGCCAGCTTTCGGGACGGGACCTACGAGCAGTACTTC	CASFRDGTYEQYF
few	TRBV24-1	TRBJ2-1	-	TGTGCCACCAGTGATTGGAGGGGTCCGGGCAATGAGCAGTTCTTC	CATSDWRGPGNEQFF
few	TRBV9	TRBJ2-3	TRBD2	TGTGCCAGCAGCGTGACCGGGAGGGCCACAGATACGCAGTATTTT	CASSVTGRATDTQYF
-	TRBV5-1	TRBJ2-3	-	TGCGCCAGCAGCTCAGGGGATTTCACAGATACGCAGTATTTT	CASSSGDFTDTQYF
few	TRBV10-3	TRBJ1-5	-	TGTGCCATCAGTGCGGGTCCCGTCCCAGACGTCAATAGCAATCAGCCCCAGCATTTT	CAISAGPVPDVNSNQPQHF